One and the same sample provided the 32 T cell receptor beta chains below, sequenced in a study of blood T cells in healthy people across ages. A sample-barcoded 5' primer and a J-beta primer mix were used in a second PCR of about 7 to 12 cycles. One entry per CDR3 protein results from TCRdb running MiXCR on the 5' RACE reads. Of 1.5 million to 2 million distinct CDR3 sequences listed, roughly two fifths are singletons. Material for sequencing was blood. Receptors originate from a human donor in good health.

The V gene is TRBV20-1, the J gene TRBJ1-1, with a tentative D call TRBD1 (6 bases). From germline, CDR1 is DFQATT and CDR2 SNEGSKA (reference sequence). The CDR3 is 14 residues long. The CDR3 sequence is CRGEGGGANTEAFF. DNA for the CDR3: TGCAGGGGTGAAGGGGGGGGAGCCAACACTGAAGCTTTCTTT.

This chain links TRBV7-2 with TRBJ1-5; D is undetermined. The germline V and J ends were trimmed by 1 base and 1 base, with 8 bases remaining between them. The germline V gene encodes CDR1 SGHTA and CDR2 FQGNSA. CDR3 size: 15 residues. The CDR3 here is CASSLETLSNQPQHF. CDR3 DNA: TGTGCCAGCAGCTTAGAAACCTTGAGCAATCAGCCCCAGCATTTT.

This clonotype turned up a few times. This chain connects TRBV3-1 to TRBJ2-2, with TRBD1 matching over 8 bases. CDR3 length equals 14 residues. V was pared by 5 bases and J by 6 bases, with 5 bases of the junction left unmatched. Germline V gene sequence: CDR1 LGHDT, CDR2 YNNKEL (reference sequence). The CDR3 reads CASSSQGVAGELFF. The CDR3, as DNA: TGTGCCAGCAGCTCACAGGGGGTCGCCGGGGAGCTGTTTTTT.

This clonotype was picked up one time. The chain employs TRBV20-1 and TRBJ2-3; 11 bases are a match to TRBD2. The CDR3 totals 15 residues. Germline V gene data show CDR1 as DFQATT and CDR2 as SNEGSKA (reference sequence). The V gene end was trimmed by 6 bases and the J gene end by 0 bases; junction bases not matched to a gene: 5. The DNA for the CDR3 is TGCAGTGCGGGGACTAGCGGAACTAGCACAGATACGCAGTATTTT. Encoded protein: CSAGTSGTSTDTQYF.

The V and J genes are TRBV12-3 or TRBV12-4 and TRBJ1-5; D is undetermined. The CDR3 contains 13 residues. Trimming left V 2 bases short and J 7 bases short, with 9 bases between. The CDR3 nucleotides read TGTGCCAGCAGTTTAAAATCGAAGCAGCCCCAGCATTTT. Its protein product is CASSLKSKQPQHF.

This clonotype was detected only a few times. The chain joins TRBV28 to TRBJ1-1; D gene ambiguous. Trimming stripped 3 bases from V and 5 bases from J, with 7 bases between. The CDR3 spans 12 residues. Germline V CDR1 and CDR2: MDHEN, SYDVKM. Here the CDR3 reads CASSFRATEAFF. DNA of the CDR3: TGTGCCAGCAGTTTTCGGGCTACTGAAGCTTTCTTT.

This chain joins TRBV11-3 and TRBJ2-5; a possible D gene is TRBD2 (6 bases). The CDR3 runs 14 residues. Trimming took off 4 bases at V and 2 bases at J, with 11 bases between the two ends. Per germline, CDR1 SGHNT and CDR2 YENEEA. The CDR3 coding sequence is TGTGCCAGCAGCTCCCAGCGGGTTCAAGAGACCCAGTACTTC. Translating gives CASSSQRVQETQYF.

This clonotype was counted between two and nine times. V usage is TRBV15 and J usage is TRBJ1-1; 8 bases match TRBD1. The CDR3 covers 17 residues. V lost 0 bases to trimming and J lost 1 base; unmatched junction nucleotides: 7. CDR1 is LNHNV, CDR2 YYDKDF, per germline (reference sequence). CDR3 residues: CATSRDKGQARNTEAFF. The CDR3 nucleotides read TGTGCCACCAGCAGAGATAAGGGACAGGCGAGGAACACTGAAGCTTTCTTT.

This clonotype was seen more than once but under ten times. This chain joins TRBV5-1 and TRBJ2-3, with D perhaps TRBD1 (6 bases). CDR1 is SGHRS and CDR2 is YFSETQ in the germline V gene. V was clipped by 4 bases and J by 1 base, with 19 bases between them. CDR3 length equals 17 residues. The CDR3 here is CASSDLGQLQGTDTQYF. Here the CDR3 DNA reads TGCGCCAGCAGCGATCTCGGACAGCTCCAGGGCACAGATACGCAGTATTTT.

The chain couples TRBV5-6 to TRBJ2-6, with D hard to call. The CDR3 is made up of 15 amino acids. Germline values: CDR1 SGHDT, CDR2 YYEEEE. Trimming took 5 bases from V and 0 from J, leaving 9 bases between them. CDR3 in amino acids: CASSRPLSGANVLTF. CDR3 in DNA: TGTGCCAGCAGTCGGCCCCTCTCTGGGGCCAACGTCCTGACTTTC. The variable domain in full, with the rest retrieved from reference TRBV5-6 and TRBJ2-6, is DAGVTQSPTHLIKTRGQQVTLRCSPKSGHDTVSWYQQALGQGPQFIFQYYEEEERQRGNFPDRFSGHQFPNYSSELNVNALLLGDSALYLCASSRPLSGANVLTFGAGSRLTVL.

This clonotype was picked up a small number of times. V and J are TRBV29-1 and TRBJ2-1; 12 nucleotides match TRBD2. The V segment lost 8 bases and the J segment 5 bases; nucleotides outside the gene matches: 7. The length of the CDR3 is 14 residues. The germline V gene encodes CDR1 SQVTM and CDR2 ANQGSEA. In DNA, the CDR3 is TGCAGCTCCCGTCTAGCGGGGGGGAACAATGAGCAGTTCTTC. It is translated as CSSRLAGGNNEQFF.

CDR3: CASVMGRWISSGANVLTF. The CDR3 DNA sequence: TGTGCCAGCGTAATGGGAAGGTGGATAAGCTCTGGGGCCAACGTCCTGACTTTC. The chain uses TRBV2 and TRBJ2-6; D gene unclear. V was trimmed by 8 bases and J by 0 bases, leaving 20 bases between them. Per germline, CDR1 SNHLY and CDR2 FYNNEI. The CDR3 contains 18 residues.

The rearrangement links TRBV28 to TRBJ2-5, with TRBD1 as a possible D gene (6 bases). V was pared by 6 bases and J by 3 bases, with 11 bases between. CDR1 and CDR2 from the germline V gene are MDHEN and SYDVKM. CDR3 size: 13 residues. The CDR3 loop is CASREQGKETQYF. The CDR3, as DNA: TGTGCCAGCAGGGAACAGGGTAAAGAGACCCAGTACTTC.

This clonotype occurred a few times. The rearrangement joins TRBV7-2 to TRBJ1-4; 8 bases map to TRBD1. Germline V gene data show CDR1 as SGHTA and CDR2 as FQGNSA. The CDR3 sequence is 14 residues long. Trimming took 5 bases from V and 12 from J; bases not matched to a gene: 11. CDR3 bases: TGTGCCAGCAGCGATGGACAGGGATTTCGACAACTGTTTTTT. Encoded protein: CASSDGQGFRQLFF.

DNA of the CDR3: TGTGCCAGCAGCTCGCAAAGTGGGAGGGGCGGCAGCACAGATACGCAGTATTTT. Its translation: CASSSQSGRGGSTDTQYF. The chain has TRBV7-2 and TRBJ2-3, with 7 positions matching TRBD2. The V gene end was trimmed by 4 bases and the J gene end by 0 bases; junction bases not matched to a gene: 13. The CDR3 loop spans 18 amino acids. Germline V gives CDR1 SGHTA, CDR2 FQGNSA.

This clonotype was recorded only once. A much larger clone differs by one base, so this may be a read error. This sequence joins TRBV20-1 and TRBJ2-4; the match to TRBD2 covers 7 bases. The end of the DNA is better explained by TRBJ2-7, so the J call may be wrong. The CDR3 has 13 residues. Germline V CDR1 and CDR2: DFQATT, SNEGSKA (reference sequence). The CDR3 spells CSARVTGGYEQYF. CDR3 nucleotides: TGCAGTGCTAGAGTTACGGGGGGCTACGAGCAGTACTTC.

Turning to this clonotype: Its ends do not fully match the called genes, so a read error is possible. This rearrangement joins TRBV29-1 to TRBJ2-7, with unresolved D. Germline CDR1 is SQVTM and CDR2 is ANQGSEA. CDR3 length equals 12 residues. CDR3 protein: CSVGWSTYEQYF. DNA for the CDR3: TGCAGTGTTGGCTGGTCCACCTACGAGCAGTACTTC.

This clonotype was seen a few times. The J gene is TRBJ1-5, the V gene TRBV12-3 or TRBV12-4; TRBD1 matches 10 bases. The CDR3 consists of 15 residues. V gave up 1 base and J gave up 5 bases; unmatched junction bases: 2. CDR3 coding DNA: TGTGCCAGCAGTTTAGAGACAGGGGGCGATCAGCCCCAGCATTTT. This sequence encodes CASSLETGGDQPQHF.

This clonotype was seen more than once but under ten times. The CDR3 DNA follows: TGTGCCAGCAGCGACAGGGGAGGAGGCTACACCTTC. It codes for CASSDRGGGYTF. J is TRBJ1-2 and V is TRBV7-9; TRBD1 aligns across 8 bases. The V and J ends lost 5 bases and 8 bases, in that order; junction bases with no gene match: 4. Per germline, CDR1 SEHNR and CDR2 FQNEAQ (reference sequence). This CDR3 contains 12 residues.

The chain is built from TRBV7-2 and TRBJ2-3, with D perhaps TRBD2 (5 bases). In germline, CDR1 is SGHTA, CDR2 FQGNSA. V lost 4 bases and J lost 4, with 12 bases in between. The CDR3 consists of 14 residues. As DNA, the CDR3 is TGTGCCAGCAGCTATGAGGGTACGGCAGATACGCAGTATTTT. Its translation: CASSYEGTADTQYF.

The chain carries TRBV27 and TRBJ1-2, with D tentatively TRBD1 (6 bases). Germline values: CDR1 MNHEY, CDR2 SMNVEV (reference sequence). The CDR3 has 14 residues. Trimming left V 3 bases short and J 2 bases short, with 10 bases between. In DNA form, the CDR3 reads TGTGCCAGCAGTTTCGGGACAACGAACTATGGCTACACCTTC. As protein: CASSFGTTNYGYTF.

The V and J genes are TRBV7-2 and TRBJ2-1, with TRBD2 matching over 12 bases. CDR1 and CDR2 from the germline V gene are SGHTA and FQGNSA. Trimming removed 4 bases from V and 6 bases from J; junction bases left unmatched: 7. The CDR3 covers 16 residues. The CDR3 protein is CASSSLAGGLGNEQFF. CDR3 bases: TGTGCCAGCAGCTCCCTAGCGGGGGGGCTCGGCAATGAGCAGTTCTTC.

J is TRBJ1-1 and V is TRBV11-2; D remains unclear. CDR1 is SGHAT and CDR2 is FQNNGV in the germline V gene. Trimming shortened V by 5 bases and J by 6 bases, and 16 bases separated the two germline ends. This CDR3 is built from 14 residues. CDR3 protein: CASSPISEVPEAFF. The CDR3 DNA is TGTGCCAGCAGCCCCATCTCTGAGGTCCCTGAAGCTTTCTTT.

This chain links TRBV3-1 with TRBJ2-5; D is undetermined. Germline V gene sequence: CDR1 LGHDT, CDR2 YNNKEL (reference sequence). The CDR3 consists of 14 residues. V was cut by 4 bases and J by 5 bases, with 14 bases left in between. The CDR3 is CASSLKGPWETQYF. The CDR3 bases are TGTGCCAGCAGCCTTAAAGGGCCTTGGGAGACCCAGTACTTC.

V gene TRBV7-8 combines with J gene TRBJ2-3; TRBD2 matches at 8 bases. The germline CDR1 and CDR2 sequences are SGHVS and FQNEAQ. V was clipped by 1 base and J by 4 bases; unmatched bases: 4. This CDR3 contains 15 residues. This CDR3 is CASSLVAGLADTQYF. CDR3 DNA: TGTGCCAGCAGCTTAGTAGCGGGACTCGCAGATACGCAGTATTTT.

The V call is TRBV11-2, the J call TRBJ2-7; no definite D call. The V gene's germline CDR1 is SGHAT and CDR2 FQNNGV. The CDR3 has 13 amino acids. Trimming left V 7 bases short and J 1 base short, with 11 bases between. This CDR3 is CASTSAASYEQYF. CDR3 DNA sequence: TGTGCCAGCACCTCGGCGGCTTCCTACGAGCAGTACTTC.

The chain has TRBV18 and TRBJ2-7, with 9 bases identical to TRBD1. Unmatched junction bases numbered 6, after V lost 4 bases and J lost 5 bases. The CDR3 spans 14 residues. Germline values: CDR1 KGHSH, CDR2 LQKENI. CDR3 amino acids: CASSHTGGQNEQYF. The CDR3, as DNA: TGTGCCAGCTCACATACAGGGGGCCAGAACGAGCAGTACTTC.

This clonotype showed up just a few times. V gene TRBV29-1 combines with J gene TRBJ2-3; TRBD1 matches 11 bases. V lost 4 bases, J lost 1 base, and 4 bases stayed unmatched. Germline V CDR1 and CDR2: SQVTM, ANQGSEA. The CDR3 extends over 15 amino acids. CDR3 amino acids: CSVVGGQGGTDTQYF. CDR3 nucleotides: TGCAGCGTTGTTGGGGGACAGGGGGGCACAGATACGCAGTATTTT.

A remark on this clonotype: A much larger clone lies one base from this, so it may be a read error. V and J are TRBV7-2 and TRBJ1-1; tentatively, D is TRBD1 (6 bases). The length of the CDR3 is 13 residues. Germline CDR1 SGHTA, CDR2 FQGNSA. The CDR3 sequence is CAGSYQQGYEAFF. The CDR3 DNA follows: TGTGCCGGCAGCTATCAACAGGGATATGAAGCTTTCTTT.

The chain employs TRBV5-4 and TRBJ2-5; D is possibly TRBD1 (6 bases). The CDR3 is made up of 16 amino acids. The germline V gene has CDR1 SGHNT and CDR2 YYREEE (reference sequence). Deletions cut 0 bases from V and 4 bases from J, with 16 bases between. The CDR3 region is CASSLDRDKRRETQYF. As DNA, the CDR3 is TGTGCCAGCAGCTTGGATCGGGACAAACGACGAGAGACCCAGTACTTC.

The chain carries TRBV12-3 or TRBV12-4 and TRBJ1-2, with D uncertain. V lost 10 bases and J lost 1, with 16 bases in between. This CDR3 has 14 residues. The CDR3 region is CAILRATDNYGYTF. DNA for the CDR3: TGTGCCATCCTAAGGGCAACTGATAACTATGGCTACACCTTC.

Many counts were recorded for this clonotype. The chain uses TRBV20-1 and TRBJ1-2, with 9 bases lining up with TRBD1. The V gene end was trimmed by 2 bases and the J gene end by 1 base; junction bases not matched to a gene: 5. The germline V gene has CDR1 DFQATT and CDR2 SNEGSKA (reference sequence). The CDR3 spans 15 residues. The CDR3 reads CSARIPGQGNYGYTF. The CDR3, as DNA: TGCAGTGCTAGAATTCCGGGACAGGGTAACTATGGCTACACCTTC.